These T cell receptor beta chains were read from a single sample in a study of blood T cell repertoires in COVID-19. Sequenced by immunoSEQ multiplex PCR; TCRdb stores in-frame clones only, minus some. The data hold over 300,000 clones, with roughly nine tenths observed a single time. The sample was peripheral blood. The receptors stem from a man younger than 35 who had recovered from COVID-19. The CDR3 runs from the conserved cysteine through the conserved F or W. Fields, in order: clone size, V gene, J gene, D gene, CDR3 DNA, CDR3 protein. The D gene is left open where the match is weak. The size entry is marked missing in some rows and otherwise reads once, few, many or a size class.

>NA|TRBV27|TRBJ1-1|TRBD1
TGTGCCAGCAGTTCACTGACAGGGTTGAGGTTTTACACTGAAGCTTTCTTT
CASSSLTGLRFYTEAFF
>NA|TRBV6-5|TRBJ1-4|TRBD1
TGTGCCAGCAGTTACTCGGACAGGGGGCAGCTCGGGGGGCTGTTTTTT
CASSYSDRGQLGGLFF
>NA|TRBV5-1|TRBJ1-2|NA
TGCGCCAGCAGCTTGCTAGAAGGACAGCCCGAGGGCTACATCTTC
CASSLLEGQPEGYIF
>NA|TRBV6-1|TRBJ2-7|TRBD2
TGTGCCAGCAGTGAGATTACTACGGGACTAGCGTCCTACGAGCAGTACTTC
CASSEITTGLASYEQYF
>NA|TRBV19|TRBJ2-3|NA
TGTGCCAGTCATCATCAGGGAAAAGATACGCAGTATTTT
CASHHQGKDTQYF
>NA|TRBV19|TRBJ2-7|TRBD2
TGTGCCAGTAGTCTGACTAGCGGGAGTCCCTACGAGCAGTACTTC
CASSLTSGSPYEQYF
>NA|TRBV18|TRBJ2-1|NA
TGTGCCAGCTCACCCCAAGGGGGGGATGAGCAGTTCTTC
CASSPQGGDEQFF
>NA|TRBV25-1|TRBJ2-5|NA
TGTGCCATGAGCGTGGAGACCCAGTACTTC
CAMSVETQYF
>NA|TRBV30|TRBJ2-3|TRBD2
TGTGCCTGGTGCCCTTTGCGGGAGCTTGATACGCAGTATTTT
CAWCPLRELDTQYF
>NA|TRBV27|TRBJ2-3|TRBD2
TGTGCCAGCAGTTCGGCTAGCGGGGTTAATACGCAGTATTTT
CASSSASGVNTQYF
>NA|TRBV3-1/TRBV3-2|TRBJ1-1|NA
TGTGCCAGCAGCCAAGAGGTCGTGGGGGGGTTGGGAGCTTTCTTT
CASSQEVVGGLGAFF
>once|TRBV6-1|TRBJ1-5|TRBD1
TGTGCCAGCAGTGAAGGACAGGGGAGGAAGCCCCAGCATTTT
CASSEGQGRKPQHF
>NA|TRBV7-9|TRBJ1-2|NA
TGTGCCAGCAGCTTGATCAGGGAATCTCACACCTTC
CASSLIRESHTF
>NA|TRBV20-1|TRBJ2-7|NA
TGCAGTGCTAGTCCTAGCCCCTACGAGCAGTACTTC
CSASPSPYEQYF
>NA|TRBV11-2|TRBJ1-1|TRBD1
TGTGCCAGCAGCTCGACAGGGTCGCCTGAAGCTTTCTTT
CASSSTGSPEAFF
>NA|TRBV3-1/TRBV3-2|TRBJ1-1|NA
TGTGCCAGCAGCCTCCGGGACACTGAAGCTTTCTTT
CASSLRDTEAFF
>NA|TRBV5-1|TRBJ1-2|NA
TGCGCCAGCAGCCCAACAGGGATCTATGGCTACACCTTC
CASSPTGIYGYTF
>NA|TRBV13|TRBJ2-1|NA
TGTGCCAGCAGCTCCTTAGCGAGCTCCTACAATGAGCAGTTCTTC
CASSSLASSYNEQFF
>NA|TRBV4-1|TRBJ1-2|NA
TGCGCCAGCAGCCCGGCCGGGACACAAAACTATGGCTACACCTTC
CASSPAGTQNYGYTF
>once|TRBV4-3|TRBJ2-7|NA
TGCGCCAGCAGCCAAGAATTGGCTGCCGAGCAGTACTTC
CASSQELAAEQYF
>NA|TRBV13|TRBJ1-2|TRBD1
TGTGCCAGCAGCTCCCCCGGACCTCAGGGGGCGGCGGGGGGCTACACCTTC
CASSSPGPQGAAGGYTF
>NA|TRBV5-6|TRBJ1-2|NA
TGTGCCAGCAGCTTGGACAGGGTTGACTATGGCTACACCTTC
CASSLDRVDYGYTF
>NA|TRBV11-2|TRBJ1-2|TRBD1
TGTGCCAGCAGCAGAAGAACACAGGGGGCCTATGGCTACACCTTC
CASSRRTQGAYGYTF
>NA|TRBV6-1|TRBJ2-7|NA
TGTGCCAGCAGTGAAGGGTCGGGCGAGCAGTACTTC
CASSEGSGEQYF
>once|TRBV2|TRBJ1-1|NA
TGTGCCAGCAGGCGGACAACTTTCGGCACTGAAGCTTTCTTT
CASRRTTFGTEAFF
>NA|TRBV12-3/TRBV12-4|TRBJ1-2|NA
TGTGCCAGCAGTTTATCAGGACAGCGCGGCTACACCTTC
CASSLSGQRGYTF
>NA|TRBV5-1|TRBJ2-7|NA
TGCGCCAGCAGCTTTACACCAGACTACGAGCAGTACTTC
CASSFTPDYEQYF
>NA|TRBV19|TRBJ2-1|TRBD2
TGTGCCAGTAGTATAGCCGGACTAGGAAAAGTTCAGTTCTTC
CASSIAGLGKVQFF
>few|TRBV4-3|TRBJ2-2|TRBD2
TGCGCCAGCAGCCAAGATCAGCGGGGGACCGGGGAGCTGTTTTTT
CASSQDQRGTGELFF
>NA|TRBV6-5|TRBJ1-1|TRBD1
TGTGCCAGCAGTAGACAGGGCCGTGACACTGAAGCTTTCTTT
CASSRQGRDTEAFF
>once|TRBV6-5|TRBJ2-7|NA
TGTGCCAGCAGTTACTCCCAGGGTGGGTACGAGCAGTACTTC
CASSYSQGGYEQYF
>NA|TRBV9|TRBJ2-1|TRBD2
TGTGCCAGCAGCGTAAGCGGGGGGCCTCCGAGCTCCTACAATGAGCAGTTCTTC
CASSVSGGPPSSYNEQFF
>NA|TRBV27|TRBJ1-6|NA
TGTGCCAGCAGTTTGGGAGGCCAACTAAGCTCCTATAATTCACCCCTCCACTTT
CASSLGGQLSSYNSPLHF
>NA|TRBV4-1|TRBJ1-5|NA
TGCGCCAGCAGCCAAGACCGGGGGGCTAGCAATCAGCCCCAGCATTTT
CASSQDRGASNQPQHF
>NA|TRBV9|TRBJ1-5|NA
TGTGCCAGCAGCGTAGAGGGGCAGACTAATCAGCCCCAGCATTTT
CASSVEGQTNQPQHF
>once|TRBV10-3|TRBJ2-3|TRBD2
TGTGCCATCAACGGGATGACTAGCGAGCCAGATACGCAGTATTTT
CAINGMTSEPDTQYF